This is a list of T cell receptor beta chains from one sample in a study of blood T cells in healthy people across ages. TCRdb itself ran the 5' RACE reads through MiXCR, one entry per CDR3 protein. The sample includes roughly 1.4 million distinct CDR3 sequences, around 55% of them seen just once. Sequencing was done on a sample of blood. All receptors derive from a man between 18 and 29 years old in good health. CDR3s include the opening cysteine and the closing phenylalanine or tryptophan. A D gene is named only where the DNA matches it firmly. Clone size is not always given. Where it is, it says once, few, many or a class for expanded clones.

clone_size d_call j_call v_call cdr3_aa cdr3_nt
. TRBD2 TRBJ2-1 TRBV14 CASSQGASGTAISSYNEQFF TGTGCCAGCAGCCAAGGGGCTAGCGGCACCGCAATTTCCTCCTACAATGAGCAGTTCTTC
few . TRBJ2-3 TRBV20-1 CSARDRDFTDTQYF TGCAGTGCTAGAGATCGGGACTTCACAGATACGCAGTATTTT
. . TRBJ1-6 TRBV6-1 CASRPPGHSYNSPLHF TGTGCCAGCCGACCGCCGGGGCACTCCTATAATTCACCCCTCCACTTT
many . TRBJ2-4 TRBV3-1 CASSPGSSENIQYF TGTGCCAGCAGCCCCGGCTCTTCGGAGAACATTCAGTACTTC
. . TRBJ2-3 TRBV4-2 CASSQDISVRGYTDTQYF TGTGCCAGCAGCCAAGATATATCGGTTCGCGGGTACACAGATACGCAGTATTTT
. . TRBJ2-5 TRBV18 CASSPNGGETQYF TGTGCCAGCTCACCAAACGGAGGGGAGACCCAGTACTTC
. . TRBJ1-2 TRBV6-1 CASRVQGPNYGYTF TGTGCCAGCAGGGTCCAGGGTCCTAACTATGGCTACACCTTC
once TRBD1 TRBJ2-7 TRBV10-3 CAIRRSGTGLNEQYF TGTGCCATCAGACGATCCGGGACAGGGCTCAACGAGCAGTACTTC
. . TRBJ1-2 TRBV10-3 CAISESVGAYGYTF TGTGCCATCAGTGAGTCCGTGGGTGCCTATGGCTACACCTTC
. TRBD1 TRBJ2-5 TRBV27 CASSFTGTGRVQETQYF TGTGCCAGCAGTTTCACCGGGACAGGGAGGGTTCAAGAGACCCAGTACTTC
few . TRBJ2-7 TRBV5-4 CASSSRRAADEQYF TGTGCCAGCAGCTCGCGGAGGGCCGCAGACGAGCAGTACTTC
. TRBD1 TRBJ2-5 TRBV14 CASSHATGRQETQYF TGTGCCAGCAGCCACGCGACAGGGCGCCAAGAGACCCAGTACTTC